A single sample is the source of the 22 T cell receptor beta chains below, sequenced in a study of blood T cell repertoires in COVID-19 (dated by TCRdb to 2020 to 2022). To prepare the library, the immunoSEQ multiplex PCR assay was applied. The source is immuneACCESS, and TCRdb retained only in-frame sequences with V and J called. Part of the clones is not carried over; for the studies checked, unresolved V genes explain less than half of this, and the remainder is unexplained. For this sample there are about 280,000 clones; about 90% appear just once. Of the sample, approximately 2% is held by the ten largest clones. The specimen sequenced was peripheral blood. The source of these receptors is a woman aged 25 to 39 who had recovered from COVID-19.

The chain combines TRBV30 with TRBJ2-7; maybe TRBD1 (6 bases). This CDR3 has 13 amino acids. Trimming took off 3 bases at V and 0 bases at J, with 9 bases between the two ends. The germline gives CDR1 GTSNPN, CDR2 SVGIG (reference sequence). The CDR3 reads CAWSRGASYEQYF. The CDR3 bases are TGTGCCTGGAGCAGGGGAGCCTCCTACGAGCAGTACTTC.

The V and J genes are TRBV18 and TRBJ1-1, with unresolved D. The germline gives CDR1 KGHSH, CDR2 LQKENI. The V end lost 0 bases, the J end lost 4 bases, and 18 bases lay between the germline ends. The CDR3 sequence is 17 residues long. DNA for the CDR3: TGTGCCAGCTCACCACCGTTGCCGGGATCTCAAGCCACTGAAGCTTTCTTT. Amino acids: CASSPPLPGSQATEAFF.

The chain links TRBV19 to TRBJ1-5, with 8 bases fitting TRBD1. This CDR3 is 15 amino acids long. The ends lost 1 base at V and 7 bases at J; junction bases unmatched: 6. From germline, CDR1 is LNHDA and CDR2 SQIVND (reference sequence). In nucleotides, the CDR3 is TGTGCCAGTAGTATAGCCCAGGGGGCTCGACAGCCCCAGCATTTT. Translation gives CASSIAQGARQPQHF.

V gene TRBV7-9 combines with J gene TRBJ1-4; a possible D gene is TRBD1 (6 bases). Germline CDR1 SEHNR, CDR2 FQNEAQ (reference sequence). The V gene lost 0 bases and the J gene lost 8 bases, with 10 bases spanning the gap. The CDR3 totals 14 residues. This chain's CDR3 is CASSLAGAQEKLFF. Here the CDR3 DNA reads TGTGCCAGCAGCTTAGCGGGGGCACAGGAAAAACTGTTTTTT.

The V and J genes are TRBV7-2 and TRBJ1-4; no clear D. CDR3 length: 13 residues. In germline, CDR1 is SGHTA, CDR2 FQGNSA. The V and J ends lost 1 base and 8 bases respectively, with 8 bases between them. CDR3 bases: TGTGCCAGCAGCTTAGGTGACACGGAAAAACTGTTTTTT. This sequence encodes CASSLGDTEKLFF. Filled out from reference TRBV7-2 and TRBJ1-4, the complete variable domain reads GAGVSQSPSNKVTEKGKDVELRCDPISGHTALYWYRQSLGQGLEFLIYFQGNSAPDKSGLPSDRFSAERTGGSVSTLTIQRTQQEDSAVYLCASSLGDTEKLFFGSGTQLSVL.

This clone was seen a single time. At the DNA level, this CDR3 is encoded by other sequences in the same sample as well. The CDR3 region is CASSYSGTGYEQYF. In DNA, the CDR3 is TGTGCCAGCAGTTACTCTGGGACAGGCTACGAGCAGTACTTC. The chain has TRBV6-5 and TRBJ2-7, with 8 bases lining up with TRBD1. Germline CDR1 and CDR2: MNHEY and SVGAGI. The CDR3 spans 14 residues. The ends lost 0 bases at V and 3 bases at J; junction bases unmatched: 1.

This sequence joins TRBV18 and TRBJ1-4; D ambiguous. The CDR3 runs to 15 residues. In germline, CDR1 is KGHSH, CDR2 LQKENI. The V and J ends lost 4 bases and 0 bases respectively, with 9 bases between them. CDR3 residues: CASSLSVATNEKLFF. The CDR3 DNA sequence: TGTGCCAGCTCACTTTCAGTTGCAACTAATGAAAAACTGTTTTTT.

The chain joins TRBV2 to TRBJ1-1; 7 bases agree with TRBD1. The germline CDR1 and CDR2 sequences are SNHLY and FYNNEI. The V and J ends lost 6 bases and 3 bases, in that order; junction bases with no gene match: 7. This CDR3 is 14 amino acids long. The DNA for the CDR3 is TGTGCCAGCAGAGCCGACAGGGTGTACACTGAAGCTTTCTTT. This sequence encodes CASRADRVYTEAFF.

The chain joins TRBV19 to TRBJ1-1; no clear D. Germline V lookup: CDR1 LNHDA, CDR2 SQIVND (reference sequence). This CDR3 is 11 amino acids long. The germline V and J ends were trimmed by 5 bases and 7 bases, with 8 bases remaining between them. CDR3 DNA sequence: TGTGCCAGTAGTTCTCTACTTGAAGCTTTCTTT. This gives the protein CASSSLLEAFF. Based on the CDR3 plus reference TRBV19 and TRBJ1-1, the full variable domain is DGGITQSPKYLFRKEGQNVTLSCEQNLNHDAMYWYRQDPGQGLRLIYYSQIVNDFQKGDIAEGYSVSREKKESFPLTVTSAQKNPTAFYLCASSSLLEAFFGQGTRLTVV.

The rearrangement links TRBV5-4 to TRBJ1-1; 8 bases are shared with TRBD1. The CDR3 spans 13 residues. J lost 11 bases, V lost 0 bases, and 6 bases had no gene match. CDR1 is SGHNT, CDR2 YYREEE, per germline (reference sequence). CDR3 nucleotide sequence: TGTGCCAGCAGCTTGGGGACAGGGTTGATTGCTTTCTTT. This translates into CASSLGTGLIAFF.

This clone was found a few times. The chain combines TRBV7-3 with TRBJ1-1; possibly TRBD1 for D (6 bases). CDR1 is SGHTA and CDR2 is FQGTGA in the germline V gene. There are 13 residues in the CDR3. V lost 0 bases and J lost 8, with 10 bases in between. The CDR3 protein is CASSLTGAAEAFF. In DNA form, the CDR3 reads TGTGCCAGCAGCTTAACGGGGGCAGCGGAAGCTTTCTTT.

The V and J genes are TRBV6-5 and TRBJ1-2, with 7 bases fitting TRBD1. Trimming removed 7 bases from V and 5 bases from J; junction bases left unmatched: 7. Germline V gene lookup returns CDR1 MNHEY and CDR2 SVGAGI. The CDR3 totals 13 residues. The DNA for the CDR3 is TGTGCCAGCAACCAAGACAGGGATTATGGCTACACCTTC. It translates to CASNQDRDYGYTF.

CDR3 in DNA: TGTGCCAGCAGCTTCCCAGGGCTGGAGGAGACCCAGTACTTC. Protein product: CASSFPGLEETQYF. The chain employs TRBV7-9 and TRBJ2-5, with D perhaps TRBD1 (5 bases). Deletions cut 3 bases from V and 5 bases from J, with 13 bases between. The germline V gene encodes CDR1 SEHNR and CDR2 FQNEAQ (reference sequence). This CDR3 has 14 residues. The whole variable domain, filled in from reference TRBV7-9 and TRBJ2-5, reads DTGVSQNPRHKITKRGQNVTFRCDPISEHNRLYWYRQTLGQGPEFLTYFQNEAQLEKSRLLSDRFSAERPKGSFSTLEIQRTEQGDSAMYLCASSFPGLEETQYFGPGTRLLVL.

The chain employs TRBV6-5 and TRBJ2-5; TRBD1 is a possible D gene (5 bases). Trimming took off 6 bases at V and 1 base at J, with 12 bases between the two ends. Germline V gives CDR1 MNHEY, CDR2 SVGAGI. This CDR3 comprises 14 residues. The CDR3: CASSTYRLQETQYF. In DNA, the CDR3 is TGTGCCAGCAGCACATACAGGCTCCAAGAGACCCAGTACTTC.

The CDR3 coding sequence is TGCAGCGTTGTCCCCGGAGAGTCGGCTTTCTTT. It translates to CSVVPGESAFF. The chain combines TRBV29-1 with TRBJ1-1; D ambiguous. The CDR3 sequence is 11 residues long. The ends were cut back, 4 bases at V and 11 bases at J, with 14 bases in the middle. Germline CDR1 SQVTM, CDR2 ANQGSEA.

The genes are TRBV20-1 and TRBJ2-1; no definite D call. CDR3 length: 10 residues. Germline V lookup: CDR1 DFQATT, CDR2 SNEGSKA (reference sequence). The V end lost 6 bases, the J end lost 4 bases, and 4 bases lay between the germline ends. The DNA for the CDR3 is TGCAGTGCCCAGTACAATGAGCAGTTCTTC. It translates to CSAQYNEQFF.

This clone was observed once. The CDR3 nucleotides read TGCGCCAGCGGCTGCACAGATACGCAGTATTTT. Protein sequence: CASGCTDTQYF. The chain is built from TRBV10-1 and TRBJ2-3; D gene unclear. The ends were cut back, 8 bases at V and 1 base at J, with 4 bases in the middle. Looked up from germline, CDR1 is WNHNN and CDR2 is SYGVQD (reference sequence). The CDR3 is 11 residues long.

The gene calls are TRBV27 and TRBJ2-3; the match to TRBD2 covers 9 bases. Unmatched junction bases numbered 6, after V lost 2 bases and J lost 6 bases. The CDR3 runs to 15 residues. Germline V gene data show CDR1 as MNHEY and CDR2 as SMNVEV (reference sequence). CDR3 sequence reads: CASSLRGLATDTQYF. The CDR3 DNA follows: TGTGCCAGCAGTTTAAGGGGACTAGCAACTGATACGCAGTATTTT.

This clone was seen only a few times. The chain links TRBV2 to TRBJ1-5, with D perhaps matching TRBD1 (6 bases). Trimming took 5 bases from V and 3 from J, leaving 11 bases between them. CDR3 length: 14 amino acids. In germline, CDR1 is SNHLY, CDR2 FYNNEI. CDR3 in amino acids: CASSRNRDNQPQHF. CDR3 bases: TGTGCCAGCAGTCGAAACAGGGACAATCAGCCCCAGCATTTT.

This clone was recorded a few times. The V and J genes are TRBV2 and TRBJ1-2, with no clear D. The V end lost 0 bases, the J end lost 5 bases, and 10 bases lay between the germline ends. The CDR3 consists of 14 residues. Per germline, CDR1 SNHLY and CDR2 FYNNEI. CDR3 DNA: TGTGCCAGCAGTGAAGCAGAGGGAGCGTATGGCTACACCTTC. It specifies CASSEAEGAYGYTF.

The CDR3 loop is CASGVQGYIDTIYF. CDR3 nucleotides: TGTGCTAGTGGCGTTCAGGGTTATATAGACACCATATATTTT. The chain has TRBV12-5 and TRBJ1-3; D possibly corresponds to TRBD1 (5 bases). CDR3 length: 14 residues. V lost 6 bases to trimming and J lost 8 bases, with 17 bases between them. CDR1 is LGHNT, CDR2 FRNRAP, per germline.

The gene calls are TRBV28 and TRBJ2-7; TRBD2 matches at 7 bases. This CDR3 comprises 14 residues. In germline, CDR1 is MDHEN, CDR2 SYDVKM. V shed 11 bases, J shed 3 bases, and the junction held 13 bases outside the gene matches. The CDR3 nucleotides are TGTGCCTCCTCGACGGGGGGTTACGGCTACGAGCAGTACTTC. It codes for CASSTGGYGYEQYF.